The T cell receptor (beta chain) under discussion was sequenced for a study of blood T cell repertoires in COVID-19. Looking at the study overall: The samples span acute and convalescent COVID-19 from the United States, Italy and Spain. T cells, B-cell-depleted T cells, or PBMCs provided the cDNA or gDNA that served as material.

The germline V gene encodes CDR1 MRHNA and CDR2 SNTAGT. V was shortened by 0 bases and J by 2 bases, with 22 bases between the two germline ends. This CDR3 spans 19 amino acids. Original processing methods: Researchers report that nucleated cell counts were estimated from reference gene primer amplification. Profiled with immunoSEQ multiplex PCR; TCRdb holds only in-frame clones, not every one. V and J calls plus clone size are reproduced from that table; the DNA served to infer D and trimming. The repertoire consists of around 280,000 clones, with approximately 86% occurring once and the leading ten covering 1.3%.

V is TRBV6-4 and J is TRBJ2-5; maybe TRBD1 (5 bases). This clonotype was obtained from a man in his 70s with acute or convalescent COVID-19. Input material: peripheral blood. CDR3 sequence reads: CASSDSRSLSGLGQETQYF. For the CDR3, the DNA is TGTGCCAGCAGTGACTCGAGGTCTCTGTCAGGGCTGGGACAAGAGACCCAGTACTTC.